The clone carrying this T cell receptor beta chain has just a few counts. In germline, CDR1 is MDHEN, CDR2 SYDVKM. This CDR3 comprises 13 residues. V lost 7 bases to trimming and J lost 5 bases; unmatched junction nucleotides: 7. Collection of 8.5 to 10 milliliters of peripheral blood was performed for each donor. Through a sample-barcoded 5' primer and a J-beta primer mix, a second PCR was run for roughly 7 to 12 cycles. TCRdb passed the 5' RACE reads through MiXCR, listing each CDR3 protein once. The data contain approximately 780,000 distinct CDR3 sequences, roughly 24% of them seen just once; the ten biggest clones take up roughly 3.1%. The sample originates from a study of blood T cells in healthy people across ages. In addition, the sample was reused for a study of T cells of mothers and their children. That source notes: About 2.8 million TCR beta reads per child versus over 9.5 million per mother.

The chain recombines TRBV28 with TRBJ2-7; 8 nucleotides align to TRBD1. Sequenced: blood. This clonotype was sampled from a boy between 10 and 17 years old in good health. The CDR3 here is CASTPDRADEQYF. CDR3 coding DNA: TGTGCCAGCACCCCGGACAGGGCCGACGAGCAGTACTTC.